The text below deals with one T cell receptor beta chain. This sample was included in a study of blood T cell repertoires in COVID-19. At the level of the study: PBMCs, B-cell-depleted T cells, or T cells provided the cDNA or gDNA that made up the material.

The CDR3 runs 20 residues. Some clones are missing from TCRdb's copy, which holds only in-frame ones; the method was immunoSEQ multiplex PCR. Of 70,000 or so clones listed, 86% are singletons. The sample comprised peripheral blood. The gene calls are TRBV21-1 and TRBJ2-7; TRBD1 is the table's D call and was not checked against the DNA. TRBV21-1 is a recognized pseudogene. The clonotype was recovered from a man aged 65 to 79 with active COVID-19. CDR3 loop: CASSKAGRTGVLPLSYEQYF. The CDR3 nucleotides read TGTGCCAGCAGCAAAGCCGGCCGGACAGGGGTCCTCCCCCTCTCCTACGAGCAGTACTTC.